The entry that follows covers one T cell receptor beta chain sequence. What it recognizes is unknown. The sample belongs to a study of Graves' ophthalmopathy and Graves' hyperthyroidism. Trimming stripped 9 bases from V and 4 bases from J, with 13 bases between. This CDR3 region has 14 residues. The germline V gene has CDR1 ENHRY and CDR2 SYGVKD. Investigators amplified TCR beta CDR3 regions from RNA transcripts. First-round RT-PCR employed HTBI primers, with a second-round multiplex PCR after it. A single record per CDR3 protein comes from TCRdb applying MiXCR to the multiplex PCR reads. The sample carries over a million distinct CDR3 sequences, roughly two fifths recorded once. Study-wide results and caveats: Blood repertoires reportedly contained most expanded thyroid clonotypes above 0.001 frequency.

This receptor was taken from an adult man with Graves' hyperthyroidism. Sequencing was carried out using peripheral blood or thyroid tissue (not recorded which). The chain uses TRBV10-3 and TRBJ1-6, with no clear D. The CDR3 spells CAISSTGYNSPLHF. In nucleotides, the CDR3 is TGTGCCATTAGTTCGACGGGGTATAATTCACCCCTCCACTTT.